These 18 T cell receptor beta chains were all obtained from the same sample, sequenced in a study of shared clonotypes between healthy human individuals. Generated by immunoSEQ multiplex PCR, the TCRdb table keeps only in-frame clones and is missing some. The sample records roughly 510,000 clones, about 80% being singletons. The source material was PBMCs. All receptors derive from a woman in her forties in good health. Some clones in this sample may be carry-over from other donors' samples.

The V gene is TRBV5-4, the J gene TRBJ2-7; the match to TRBD2 covers 11 bases. The CDR3 extends over 15 amino acids. V dropped 0 bases and J dropped 6; count of bases not matched to a gene: 5. CDR1 SGHNT and CDR2 YYREEE come from the germline V gene (reference sequence). CDR3 in DNA: TGTGCCAGCAGCTTGGGACTAGCGGGGTCCGCCGAGCAGTACTTC. Translation: CASSLGLAGSAEQYF.

CDR3: CAWGGGTETGNTIYF. The CDR3 region has the DNA TGTGCCTGGGGTGGAGGGACAGAAACTGGAAACACCATATATTTT. The V and J genes are TRBV30 and TRBJ1-3, with 7 positions matching TRBD1. V lost 5 bases, J lost 2 bases, and 9 bases stayed unmatched. The germline CDR1 and CDR2 sequences are GTSNPN and SVGIG (reference sequence). This CDR3 has 15 residues.

In the case of this clone: The sample carries other DNA sequences with the same CDR3. The chain recombines TRBV18 with TRBJ2-5; unclear D gene. There are 13 residues in the CDR3. Germline CDR1 is KGHSH and CDR2 is LQKENI. V dropped 0 bases and J dropped 4 bases, with 6 bases sitting between them. The CDR3 is CASSPPVGETQYF. The CDR3 region has the DNA TGTGCCAGCTCACCACCGGTGGGAGAGACCCAGTACTTC.

The rearrangement uses TRBV6-1 and TRBJ2-7; weak D call: TRBD2 (6 bases). This CDR3 is built from 13 residues. V lost 10 bases to trimming and J lost 2 bases, with 15 bases between them. Germline CDR1 MNHNS, CDR2 SASEGT. CDR3 bases: TGTGCCACCGTTCCGGAGGGGACCTACGAGCAGTACTTC. This encodes CATVPEGTYEQYF.

The CDR3 reads CASSPRRDRGHEQFF. CDR3 DNA sequence: TGTGCCAGCAGTCCGCGGCGGGACAGGGGGCATGAGCAGTTCTTC. The chain has TRBV27 and TRBJ2-1, with 12 bases aligning to TRBD1. The CDR3 length is 15 residues. Germline loops: CDR1 MNHEY, CDR2 SMNVEV (reference sequence). The J segment lost 8 bases and the V segment lost 5 bases, leaving 7 bases of the junction unmatched.

The rearrangement uses TRBV11-2 and TRBJ2-6; no definite D call. Per germline, CDR1 SGHAT and CDR2 FQNNGV. Between the trimmed V and J ends, which lost 0 bases and 0 bases, there was a span of 12 bases. This CDR3 region has 18 residues. The CDR3 is CASSLDSTSVSGANVLTF. Here the CDR3 DNA reads TGTGCCAGCAGCTTAGATTCCACGAGCGTCTCTGGGGCCAACGTCCTGACTTTC.

The chain couples TRBV23-1 to TRBJ2-1; D is undetermined. TRBV23-1 is classed as an ORF, of uncertain function. With 8 bases removed from V and 1 base from J, the gap between germline ends came to 15 bases. The CDR3 is 15 residues long. Written as DNA, the CDR3 is TGCGCCAGCCCCGGGCCCACCCAATCCTACAATGAGCAGTTCTTC. It translates to CASPGPTQSYNEQFF.

J is TRBJ2-1 and V is TRBV5-4, with TRBD1 identical over 9 bases. CDR1 and CDR2 (germline): SGHNT, YYREEE (reference sequence). This CDR3 region has 16 residues. V lost 4 bases, J lost 0 bases, and 5 bases stayed unmatched. DNA for the CDR3: TGTGCCAGCAGCCCGATGACAGGGGGCTCCTACAATGAGCAGTTCTTC. This encodes CASSPMTGGSYNEQFF.

The rearrangement links TRBV5-1 to TRBJ2-3, with 7 positions matching TRBD2. Germline V gives CDR1 SGHRS, CDR2 YFSETQ. The V gene end was trimmed by 2 bases and the J gene end by 3 bases; junction bases not matched to a gene: 6. The length of the CDR3 is 15 residues. Here the CDR3 reads CASSLAGSPTDTQYF. The CDR3 DNA sequence: TGCGCCAGCAGCTTAGCGGGGAGTCCTACAGATACGCAGTATTTT. Together with reference TRBV5-1 and TRBJ2-3, the CDR3 gives the full variable domain: KAGVTQTPRYLIKTRGQQVTLSCSPISGHRSVSWYQQTPGQGLQFLFEYFSETQRNKGNFPGRFSGRQFSNSRSEMNVSTLELGDSALYLCASSLAGSPTDTQYFGPGTRLTVL.

The CDR3 sequence is CASSLGGVVDTEAFF. The CDR3 DNA reads TGCGCCAGCAGCTTGGGAGGGGTCGTAGACACTGAAGCTTTCTTT. This chain uses TRBV5-1 with TRBJ1-1, with a possible D match to TRBD1 (5 bases). The V end was cut by 0 bases, the J end by 3 bases, with 12 bases between. Germline assignment: CDR1 SGHRS and CDR2 YFSETQ. CDR3 length equals 15 residues.

The chain combines TRBV19 with TRBJ1-1; tentative D call: TRBD1 (5 bases). Germline V lookup: CDR1 LNHDA, CDR2 SQIVND (reference sequence). The V gene lost 3 bases and the J gene lost 7 bases, with 12 bases spanning the gap. The CDR3 spans 13 residues. The CDR3 nucleotides read TGTGCCAGTAGTATGCAAGGGGTGGGTGAAGCTTTCTTT. It codes for CASSMQGVGEAFF. Together with reference TRBV19 and TRBJ1-1, the CDR3 gives the full variable domain: DGGITQSPKYLFRKEGQNVTLSCEQNLNHDAMYWYRQDPGQGLRLIYYSQIVNDFQKGDIAEGYSVSREKKESFPLTVTSAQKNPTAFYLCASSMQGVGEAFFGQGTRLTVV.

V usage is TRBV5-5 and J usage is TRBJ2-1; 8 bases are a match to TRBD2. V lost 4 bases, J lost 6 bases, and 6 bases stayed unmatched. This CDR3 is built from 14 residues. In germline, CDR1 is SGHKS, CDR2 YYEKEE (reference sequence). This CDR3 is CASSASGSRNEQFF. As DNA, the CDR3 is TGTGCCAGCAGCGCAAGCGGGAGTCGCAATGAGCAGTTCTTC.

Written as DNA, the CDR3 is TGTGCCAGCAGCCCCCGGGACAGTCCGTACAATGAGCAGTTCTTC. Translated: CASSPRDSPYNEQFF. The chain links TRBV11-3 to TRBJ2-1; 7 bases agree with TRBD1. The J segment lost 4 bases and the V segment lost 5 bases, leaving 8 bases of the junction unmatched. In germline, CDR1 is SGHNT, CDR2 YENEEA. The CDR3 runs to 15 residues.

The V call is TRBV5-1, the J call TRBJ1-2, with TRBD1 matching 11 bases. The J segment lost 4 bases and the V segment lost 3 bases, leaving 2 bases of the junction unmatched. Germline assignment: CDR1 SGHRS and CDR2 YFSETQ. The CDR3 runs 14 residues. CDR3 sequence (DNA): TGCGCCAGCAGCTGGACAGGGGGCGGCTATGGCTACACCTTC. Protein product: CASSWTGGGYGYTF.

The V call is TRBV27, the J call TRBJ2-1, with D possibly TRBD1 on 6 matching bases. The CDR3 totals 15 residues. V was shortened by 5 bases and J by 2 bases, with 13 bases between the two germline ends. Germline CDR1 and CDR2: MNHEY and SMNVEV (reference sequence). CDR3 nucleotides: TGTGCCAGCAGTCCAGACAGGCCCACCTACAATGAGCAGTTCTTC. Residues: CASSPDRPTYNEQFF.

V is TRBV9 and J is TRBJ2-1, with TRBD2 identical over 9 bases. The CDR3 loop spans 16 amino acids. The V segment lost 2 bases and the J segment 8 bases; nucleotides outside the gene matches: 11. Germline lookup yields CDR1 SGDLS and CDR2 YYNGEE. The CDR3 reads CASSVASGAGTDEQFF. CDR3 in DNA: TGTGCCAGCAGCGTGGCTAGCGGGGCAGGAACTGATGAGCAGTTCTTC.

The gene calls are TRBV6-6 and TRBJ2-7, with D perhaps assigned TRBD1 or TRBD2 (5 bases each). CDR1 and CDR2 from the germline V gene are MNHNY and SVGAGI (reference sequence). This CDR3 comprises 12 residues. Trimming took 5 bases from V and 3 from J, leaving 8 bases between them. The CDR3 DNA sequence: TGTGCCAGCAGTGGGGCGGGCTACGAGCAGTACTTC. This codes for CASSGAGYEQYF.

The rearrangement links TRBV11-2 to TRBJ1-4, with TRBD1 matching over 7 bases. The junction had 15 bases not matched to a gene; V was cut back by 5 bases and J by 12 bases. This CDR3 has 15 residues. From germline, CDR1 is SGHAT and CDR2 FQNNGV. CDR3 residues: CASSTLTGPIGELFF. The CDR3 DNA reads TGTGCCAGCAGCACGTTGACAGGGCCGATTGGGGAACTGTTTTTT. Complete variable domain (other parts from reference TRBV11-2 and TRBJ1-4): EAGVAQSPRYKIIEKRQSVAFWCNPISGHATLYWYQQILGQGPKLLIQFQNNGVVDDSQLPKDRFSAERLKGVDSTLKIQPAKLEDSAVYLCASSTLTGPIGELFFGSGTQLSVL.